A single sample gave rise to the 19 T cell receptor beta chains below, sequenced in a study of blood T cell repertoires in COVID-19. The table came from immunoSEQ multiplex PCR; TCRdb's copy has only in-frame clones and leaves some out. The sample consists of hundreds of thousands of clones, about 87% of them appearing once. Sequenced input: peripheral blood. These receptors were obtained from a woman aged 45-65 years who had recovered from COVID-19.

The chain links TRBV3-1 (or the pseudogene TRBV3-2) to TRBJ2-7, with D unresolved. The CDR3 has 16 residues. From germline, CDR1 is LGHDT and CDR2 YNNKEL (reference sequence). Trimming left V 0 bases short and J 0 bases short, with 12 bases between. The CDR3 DNA is TGTGCCAGCAGCCAAGACCTGCGAACCTACTCCTACGAGCAGTACTTC. This encodes CASSQDLRTYSYEQYF.

J is TRBJ1-5 and V is TRBV19; a possible D gene is TRBD1 (5 bases). This CDR3 is 13 amino acids long. Per the germline V gene, CDR1 is LNHDA and CDR2 is SQIVND (reference sequence). V lost 5 bases to trimming and J lost 5 bases, with 10 bases between them. The CDR3 spells CASSWGEHQPQHF. CDR3 DNA: TGTGCCAGTAGTTGGGGGGAGCATCAGCCCCAGCATTTT.

This sequence joins TRBV21-1 and TRBJ2-7; TRBD2 reflects the table's D call only, with no check against the DNA. TRBV21-1 is a listed pseudogene. CDR3 length equals 15 residues. Here the CDR3 DNA reads TGTGCCAGCAGCCGGTCAAGGCGGGAGGGCCACGAGCAGTACTTC. Translating gives CASSRSRREGHEQYF.

The J gene is TRBJ1-1, the V gene TRBV28; D gene uncertain. Germline V gives CDR1 MDHEN, CDR2 SYDVKM. The CDR3 loop spans 14 amino acids. Deletions cut 2 bases from V and 8 bases from J, with 15 bases between. In DNA form, the CDR3 reads TGTGCCAGCAGTTTACCGCCCCGGGAATTCGAAGCTTTCTTT. Protein: CASSLPPREFEAFF. Complete variable domain (other parts from reference TRBV28 and TRBJ1-1): DVKVTQSSRYLVKRTGEKVFLECVQDMDHENMFWYRQDPGLGLRLIYFSYDVKMKEKGDIPEGYSVSREKKERFSLILESASTNQTSMYLCASSLPPREFEAFFGQGTRLTVV.

This rearrangement joins TRBV4-1 to TRBJ2-1; D is perhaps TRBD1 (6 bases). Trimming removed 0 bases from V and 0 bases from J, with 15 bases in between. The germline V gene encodes CDR1 MGHRA and CDR2 YSYEKL. This CDR3 has 18 amino acids. The CDR3 bases are TGCGCCAGCAGCCAAGAGGACAGCGCCGCATTCTCCTACAATGAGCAGTTCTTC. This sequence encodes CASSQEDSAAFSYNEQFF.

This clone was recorded once. V gene TRBV5-8 combines with J gene TRBJ1-1; 11 positions agree with TRBD1. There are 16 residues in the CDR3. J lost 4 bases, V lost 3 bases, and 8 bases had no gene match. CDR1 and CDR2 (germline): SGHTS, YDEGEE. The CDR3 nucleotides read TGTGCCAGCAGCTGGGGGACAGGGGGTTGGGGCACTGAAGCTTTCTTT. Translation gives CASSWGTGGWGTEAFF. The variable domain in full, completed from reference TRBV5-8 and TRBJ1-1, reads EAGVTQSPTHLIKTRGQQATLRCSPISGHTSVYWYQQALGLGLQFLLWYDEGEERNRGNFPPRFSGRQFPNYSSELNVNALELEDSALYLCASSWGTGGWGTEAFFGQGTRLTVV.

CDR3 region: CASIGRGVEAFF. The CDR3 nucleotides read TGTGCCAGCATCGGGAGAGGCGTTGAAGCTTTCTTT. J is TRBJ1-1 and V is TRBV28; D ambiguous. CDR3 length: 12 amino acids. Germline values: CDR1 MDHEN, CDR2 SYDVKM. V dropped 7 bases and J dropped 7 bases, with 13 bases sitting between them.

The chain joins TRBV29-1 to TRBJ2-3; maybe TRBD1 (6 bases). Trimming left V 2 bases short and J 4 bases short, with 7 bases between. The CDR3 totals 12 residues. The V gene's germline CDR1 is SQVTM and CDR2 ANQGSEA. CDR3 DNA sequence: TGCAGCGTTGAAACAGGGCCAGATACGCAGTATTTT. Translation gives CSVETGPDTQYF.

This sequence joins TRBV19 and TRBJ1-4; no reliable D call. The CDR3 is made up of 15 amino acids. V lost 5 bases and J lost 4, with 14 bases in between. Germline assignment: CDR1 LNHDA and CDR2 SQIVND (reference sequence). In nucleotides, the CDR3 is TGTGCCAGTAGTCTTCCGGTGAAGCTTAATGAAAAACTGTTTTTT. Its protein product is CASSLPVKLNEKLFF. Filled out from reference TRBV19 and TRBJ1-4, the complete variable domain reads DGGITQSPKYLFRKEGQNVTLSCEQNLNHDAMYWYRQDPGQGLRLIYYSQIVNDFQKGDIAEGYSVSREKKESFPLTVTSAQKNPTAFYLCASSLPVKLNEKLFFGSGTQLSVL.

The chain recombines TRBV19 with TRBJ2-1, with 9 bases identical to TRBD2. V was clipped by 8 bases and J by 4 bases; unmatched bases: 3. Germline V gene data show CDR1 as LNHDA and CDR2 as SQIVND (reference sequence). The CDR3 is 13 residues long. In DNA, the CDR3 is TGTGCCAGTTCTAGCGGGATGTACAATGAGCAGTTCTTC. Protein product: CASSSGMYNEQFF.

The genes are TRBV4-3 and TRBJ2-3, with D hard to call. Trimming took off 0 bases at V and 2 bases at J, with 9 bases between the two ends. The CDR3 consists of 15 residues. Germline loops: CDR1 LGHNA, CDR2 YSLEER. The CDR3 DNA reads TGCGCCAGCAGCCAAGATTCTGAGTACACAGATACGCAGTATTTT. It specifies CASSQDSEYTDTQYF.

The chain couples TRBV10-2 to TRBJ1-6; no reliable D call. Germline V CDR1 and CDR2: WSHSY, SAAADI. V lost 2 bases and J lost 7, with 6 bases in between. The CDR3 runs to 13 residues. This CDR3 reads CASSEGGNSPLHF. CDR3 coding DNA: TGCGCCAGCAGTGAGGGAGGAAATTCACCCCTCCACTTT.

This clone was seen just once. This sequence joins TRBV30 and TRBJ2-2; 8 bases are a match to TRBD1. This CDR3 comprises 13 residues. Germline lookup yields CDR1 GTSNPN and CDR2 SVGIG (reference sequence). With V trimmed by 7 bases and J by 3 bases, 4 bases remained unmatched. The CDR3 is CALTGAYTGELFF. The CDR3 bases are TGTGCCTTGACAGGGGCCTACACCGGGGAGCTGTTTTTT.

The rearrangement uses TRBV29-1 and TRBJ2-3; D is perhaps TRBD2 (6 bases). Germline CDR1 SQVTM, CDR2 ANQGSEA. The CDR3 contains 13 residues. Trimming stripped 5 bases from V and 4 bases from J, with 13 bases between. Written as DNA, the CDR3 is TGCAGCGTTCAGGAGGGTGGGGCAGATACGCAGTATTTT. Translation gives CSVQEGGADTQYF.

In this sample, this clone turned up a few times. CDR3 region: CASSQDLRGGADTQYF. The CDR3 DNA sequence: TGCGCCAGCAGCCAAGATCTAAGGGGGGGGGCAGATACGCAGTATTTT. V is TRBV4-3 and J is TRBJ2-3, with D possibly matching TRBD2 (7 bases). Trimming removed 0 bases at V and 4 bases at J, with 14 bases between. Germline V lookup: CDR1 LGHNA, CDR2 YSLEER. The CDR3 is 16 amino acids.

The rearrangement uses TRBV18 and TRBJ2-5; 9 bases align to TRBD2. The CDR3 spans 15 residues. With V trimmed by 6 bases and J by 1 base, 6 bases remained unmatched. Looked up from germline, CDR1 is KGHSH and CDR2 is LQKENI. The CDR3 nucleotides are TGTGCCAGCTCTCCTAGCGGGACGACCCAAGAGACCCAGTACTTC. Translation: CASSPSGTTQETQYF.

This clone appeared a single time. This sequence joins TRBV4-3 and TRBJ2-5, with 10 bases identical to TRBD2. V was pared by 0 bases and J by 5 bases, with 3 bases of the junction left unmatched. The CDR3 has 15 amino acids. Germline V gene data show CDR1 as LGHNA and CDR2 as YSLEER. CDR3 amino acids: CASSQEELAGETQYF. Written as DNA, the CDR3 is TGCGCCAGCAGCCAAGAAGAACTAGCGGGGGAGACCCAGTACTTC.

V gene TRBV3-1 (or the pseudogene TRBV3-2) combines with J gene TRBJ2-2; D not resolved. This CDR3 has 12 amino acids. Germline values: CDR1 LGHDT, CDR2 YNNKEL (reference sequence). V lost 3 bases, J lost 5 bases, and 4 bases lay in between. CDR3 region: CASSHLTGELFF. In DNA, the CDR3 is TGTGCCAGCAGCCACTTAACCGGGGAGCTGTTTTTT.

CDR3 in amino acids: CASSHNEGTEQFF. The CDR3 nucleotides are TGTGCCAGCAGCCATAATGAGGGCACTGAGCAGTTCTTC. This chain uses TRBV3-1 (or the pseudogene TRBV3-2) with TRBJ2-1, with D possibly TRBD2 on 5 matching bases. V was trimmed by 3 bases and J by 9 bases, leaving 12 bases between them. This CDR3 is 13 amino acids long. Germline V CDR1 and CDR2: LGHDT, YNNKEL (reference sequence).